The clone carrying this T cell receptor (beta chain) occurred many times. No antigen is known for it. The source of the sample is a study of regulatory T cells in long-lasting Graves disease. Relying on iRepertoire HTBI primers and Arm-PCR of CDR3 regions, the team built TCR beta libraries. TCRdb used MiXCR to reprocess the multiplex PCR reads, holding one entry per CDR3 protein. The table has about 400,000 distinct CDR3 sequences, around 16% seen once; the top ten hold 20%. Whole-study findings and limits: Persistent Graves' disease cases displayed lower TCR diversity than newly diagnosed ones.

Time point indicated: newly diagnosed GD, antithyroid drugs for less than 3 months. Following extraction of RNA from PBMCs, that RNA was used to make the TCR library. The V segment lost 3 bases and the J segment 6 bases; nucleotides outside the gene matches: 5. Germline CDR1 is DFQATT and CDR2 is SNEGSKA (reference sequence). The CDR3 is 12 residues long. This sample was shared with a second study, whose subject was T cells in Graves' hyperthyroidism and ophthalmopathy. That paper states: An absence of ophthalmopathy progression within 18 months meant stable Graves' hyperthyroidism. TCR CDR3 regions were first amplified by RT-PCR with HTBI primers.

The clonotype was recovered from a woman aged 18-29 years with Graves disease. The chain has TRBV20-1 and TRBJ2-7; 7 nucleotides agree with TRBD2. Sample: peripheral blood mononuclear cells (PBMCs), taken at new diagnosis, from a patient treated with antithyroid drugs. CDR3 bases: TGCAGTGCTAGGTTCCAGCGGGGCGAGCAGTACTTC. Residues: CSARFQRGEQYF.